A single sample is the source of the 3 T cell receptor beta chains below, sequenced in a study of blood T cell repertoires in COVID-19 (dated by TCRdb to the early 2020s). Libraries came from the immunoSEQ multiplex PCR assay. The table was pulled from immuneACCESS by TCRdb, which kept in-frame rearrangements only. Such tables lose some clones; where checked, under half of the loss comes from unresolved V genes, and the rest has no known cause. The sample table shows 350,000 to 450,000 clones, and about 90% are seen once. Jointly, the top ten make up 1% to 1.5% of the sample. The sample was peripheral blood. The receptors here all came from a middle-aged man with acute or convalescent COVID-19.

V usage is TRBV14 and J usage is TRBJ2-3; possible D gene TRBD1, 5 bases. Germline-derived CDR1 and CDR2 are SGHDN and FVKESK. This CDR3 is 17 amino acids long. The V end lost 0 bases, the J end lost 5 bases, and 18 bases lay between the germline ends. CDR3 sequence reads: CASSQDPRTSGLDTQYF. The CDR3 DNA reads TGTGCCAGCAGCCAAGACCCTAGGACCTCAGGGTTAGATACGCAGTATTTT. The whole variable domain, remainder taken from reference TRBV14 and TRBJ2-3, is EAGVTQFPSHSVIEKGQTVTLRCDPISGHDNLYWYRRVMGKEIKFLLHFVKESKQDESGMPNNRFLAERTGGTYSTLKVQPAELEDSGVYFCASSQDPRTSGLDTQYFGPGTRLTVL.

The chain uses TRBV9 and TRBJ2-7, with 8 bases matching TRBD1. The CDR3 runs to 14 residues. Germline V gene lookup returns CDR1 SGDLS and CDR2 YYNGEE. The junction had 1 base not matched to a gene; V was cut back by 0 bases and J by 2 bases. The CDR3 DNA follows: TGTGCCAGCAGCGTAGGGGACAGGACCTACGAGCAGTACTTC. Protein product: CASSVGDRTYEQYF.

J is TRBJ1-5 and V is TRBV6-1; 10 nucleotides agree with TRBD1. Germline-derived CDR1 and CDR2 are MNHNS and SASEGT. V shed 0 bases, J shed 7 bases, and the junction held 6 bases outside the gene matches. This CDR3 spans 16 amino acids. The CDR3 nucleotides are TGTGCCAGCAGTGAAGCGAGCCGGGACAGGGGCCAGCCCCAGCATTTT. Amino acid sequence: CASSEASRDRGQPQHF.